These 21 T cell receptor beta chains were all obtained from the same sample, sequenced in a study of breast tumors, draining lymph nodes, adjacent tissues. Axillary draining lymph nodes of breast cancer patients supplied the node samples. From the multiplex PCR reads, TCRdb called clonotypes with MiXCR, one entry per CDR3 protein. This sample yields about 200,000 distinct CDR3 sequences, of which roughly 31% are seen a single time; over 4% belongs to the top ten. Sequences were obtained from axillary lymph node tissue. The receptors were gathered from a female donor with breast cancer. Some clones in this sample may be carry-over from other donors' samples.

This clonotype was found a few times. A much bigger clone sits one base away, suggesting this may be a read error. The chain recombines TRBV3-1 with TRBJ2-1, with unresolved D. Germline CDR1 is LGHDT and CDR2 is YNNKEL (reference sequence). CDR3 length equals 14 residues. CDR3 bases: TGTGCCAGCAGCGACATCGGCTCCTACAATGAGCGGTTCTTC. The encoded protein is CASSDIGSYNERFF.

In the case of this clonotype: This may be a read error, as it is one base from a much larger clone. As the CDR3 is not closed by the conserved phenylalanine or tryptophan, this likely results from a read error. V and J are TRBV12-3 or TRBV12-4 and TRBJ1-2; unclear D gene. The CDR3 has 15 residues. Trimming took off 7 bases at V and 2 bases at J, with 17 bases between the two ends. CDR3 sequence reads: CASTLRASENYGYTS. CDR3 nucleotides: TGTGCCAGCACCTTAAGGGCGTCGGAAAACTATGGCTACACCTCC.

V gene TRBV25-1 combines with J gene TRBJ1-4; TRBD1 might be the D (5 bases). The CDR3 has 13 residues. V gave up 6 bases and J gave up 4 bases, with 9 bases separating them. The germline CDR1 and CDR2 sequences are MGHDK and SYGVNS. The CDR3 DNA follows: TGTGCCAGCAGCGGGGCTGATAATGAAAAACTGTTTTTT. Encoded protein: CASSGADNEKLFF.

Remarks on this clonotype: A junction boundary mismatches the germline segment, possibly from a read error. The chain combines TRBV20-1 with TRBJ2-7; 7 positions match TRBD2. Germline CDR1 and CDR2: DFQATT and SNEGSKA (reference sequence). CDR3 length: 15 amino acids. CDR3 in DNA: TGCAGCGCTAGCCGGTCGGAGTATCTAGCGGAGCCCCAGTACTTC. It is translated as CSASRSEYLAEPQYF.

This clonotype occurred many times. The CDR3 spells CASSLTGGSGGPGGTQYF. CDR3 coding DNA: TGTGCCAGCAGCTTAACGGGTGGTAGCGGGGGCCCCGGGGGAACGCAGTATTTT. The rearrangement uses TRBV7-3 and TRBJ2-3; the match to TRBD2 covers 9 bases. The CDR3 runs to 18 residues. With 0 bases clipped from V and 9 bases from J, the junction kept 16 bases outside the gene matches. Germline V gene sequence: CDR1 SGHTA, CDR2 FQGTGA. The whole variable domain, filled in from reference TRBV7-3 and TRBJ2-3, reads GAGVSQTPSNKVTEKGKYVELRCDPISGHTALYWYRQSLGQGPEFLIYFQGTGAADDSGLPNDRFFAVRPEGSVSTLKIQRTERGDSAVYLCASSLTGGSGGPGGTQYFGPGTRLTVL.

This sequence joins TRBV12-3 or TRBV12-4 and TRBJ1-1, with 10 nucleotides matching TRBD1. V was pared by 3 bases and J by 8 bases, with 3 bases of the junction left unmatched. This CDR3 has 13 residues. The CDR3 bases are TGTGCCAGCAGTTTTGGACAGGGGGTGGAAGCTTTCTTT. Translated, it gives CASSFGQGVEAFF.

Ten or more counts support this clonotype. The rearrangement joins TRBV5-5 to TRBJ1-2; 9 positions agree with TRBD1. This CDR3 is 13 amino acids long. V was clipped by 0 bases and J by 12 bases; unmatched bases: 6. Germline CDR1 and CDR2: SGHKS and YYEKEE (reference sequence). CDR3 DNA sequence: TGTGCCAGCAGCTTGGTGGGGACAGGGATGGACACCTTC. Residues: CASSLVGTGMDTF. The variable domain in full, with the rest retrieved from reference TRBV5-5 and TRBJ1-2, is DAGVTQSPTHLIKTRGQQVTLRCSPISGHKSVSWYQQVLGQGPQFIFQYYEKEERGRGNFPDRFSARQFPNYSSELNVNALLLGDSALYLCASSLVGTGMDTFGSGTRLTVV.

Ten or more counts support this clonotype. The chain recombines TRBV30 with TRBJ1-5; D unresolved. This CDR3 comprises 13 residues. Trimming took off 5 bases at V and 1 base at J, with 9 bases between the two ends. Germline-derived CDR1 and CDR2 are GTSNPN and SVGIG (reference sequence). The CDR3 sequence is CAWGRGSNQPQHF. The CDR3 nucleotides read TGTGCCTGGGGGAGAGGGAGCAATCAGCCCCAGCATTTT.

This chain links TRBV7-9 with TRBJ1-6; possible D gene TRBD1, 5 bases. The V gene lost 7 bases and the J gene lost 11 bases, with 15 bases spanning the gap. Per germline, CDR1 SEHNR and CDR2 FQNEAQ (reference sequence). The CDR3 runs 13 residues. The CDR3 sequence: CASKDWGITPLHF. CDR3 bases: TGTGCCAGCAAGGACTGGGGGATAACACCCCTCCACTTT.

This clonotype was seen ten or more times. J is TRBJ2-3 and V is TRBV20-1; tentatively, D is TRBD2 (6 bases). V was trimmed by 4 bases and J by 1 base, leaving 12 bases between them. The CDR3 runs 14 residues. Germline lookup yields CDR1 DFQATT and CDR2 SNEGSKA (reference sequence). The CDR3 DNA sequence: TGCAGTGCTAACCGGGAGATCCGCACAGATACGCAGTATTTT. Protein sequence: CSANREIRTDTQYF.

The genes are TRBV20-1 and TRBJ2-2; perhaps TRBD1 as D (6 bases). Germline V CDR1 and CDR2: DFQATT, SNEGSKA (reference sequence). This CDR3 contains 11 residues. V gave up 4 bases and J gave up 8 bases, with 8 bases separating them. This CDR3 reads CSAKGTGELFF. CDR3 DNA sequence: TGCAGTGCTAAGGGGACAGGGGAGCTGTTTTTT.

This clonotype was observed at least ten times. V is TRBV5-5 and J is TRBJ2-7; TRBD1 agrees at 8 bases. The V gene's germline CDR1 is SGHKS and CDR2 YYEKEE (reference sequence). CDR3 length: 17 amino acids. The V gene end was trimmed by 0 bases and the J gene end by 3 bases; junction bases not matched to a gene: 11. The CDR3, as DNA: TGTGCCAGCAGCTTGGGAACCCCGGGACAGGCCAACTACGAGCAGTACTTC. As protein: CASSLGTPGQANYEQYF.

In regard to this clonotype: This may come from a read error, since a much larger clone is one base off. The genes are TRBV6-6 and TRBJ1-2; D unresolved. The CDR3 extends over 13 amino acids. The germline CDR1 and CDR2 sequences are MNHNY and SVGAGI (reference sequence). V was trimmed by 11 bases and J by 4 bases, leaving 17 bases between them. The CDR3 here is CAGSLDRLYGYTF. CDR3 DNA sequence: TGTGCCGGGTCCCTCGACCGACTCTATGGCTACACCTTC.

The CDR3 is CSAPGQGGETQYF. In nucleotides, the CDR3 is TGCAGTGCTCCTGGACAGGGGGGTGAGACCCAGTACTTC. The V gene is TRBV20-1, the J gene TRBJ2-5; 10 nucleotides agree with TRBD1. Trimming took 5 bases from V and 5 from J; bases not matched to a gene: 5. Germline V CDR1 and CDR2: DFQATT, SNEGSKA (reference sequence). This CDR3 is built from 13 residues.

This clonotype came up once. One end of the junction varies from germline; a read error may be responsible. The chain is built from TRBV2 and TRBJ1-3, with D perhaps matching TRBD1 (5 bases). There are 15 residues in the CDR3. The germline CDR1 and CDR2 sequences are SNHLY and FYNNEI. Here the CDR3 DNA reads TGTGCCAGCAGTTTACAACCAGGGAACGGAAACACCATGCATTTT. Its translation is CASSLQPGNGNTMHF.

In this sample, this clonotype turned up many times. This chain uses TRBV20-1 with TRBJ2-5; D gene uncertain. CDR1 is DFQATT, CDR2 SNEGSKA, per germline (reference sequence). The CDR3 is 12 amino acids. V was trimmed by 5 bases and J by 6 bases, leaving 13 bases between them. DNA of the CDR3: TGCAGTGCTCCTAGTCTGGTACAGACCCAGTACTTC. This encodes CSAPSLVQTQYF.

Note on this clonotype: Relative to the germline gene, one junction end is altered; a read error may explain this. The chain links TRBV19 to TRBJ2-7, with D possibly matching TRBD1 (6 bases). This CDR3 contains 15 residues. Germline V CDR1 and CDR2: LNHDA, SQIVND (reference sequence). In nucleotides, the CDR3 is TGTGCCAGTAGTATAGGGGGGACACGGCATTACGAGCGGTACTTC. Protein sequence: CASSIGGTRHYERYF.

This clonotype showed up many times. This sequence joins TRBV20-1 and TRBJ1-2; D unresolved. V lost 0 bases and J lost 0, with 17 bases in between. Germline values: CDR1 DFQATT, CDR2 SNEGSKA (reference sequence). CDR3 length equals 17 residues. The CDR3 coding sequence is TGCAGTGCTAGAGATGCCCTAAAGGACGAACCTAACTATGGCTACACCTTC. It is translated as CSARDALKDEPNYGYTF.

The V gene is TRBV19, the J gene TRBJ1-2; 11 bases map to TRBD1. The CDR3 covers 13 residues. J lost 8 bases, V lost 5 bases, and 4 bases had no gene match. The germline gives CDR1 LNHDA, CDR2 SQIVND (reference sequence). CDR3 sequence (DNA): TGTGCCAGTAGTTTCGGACAGGGGGCAGGCTACACCTTC. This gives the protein CASSFGQGAGYTF. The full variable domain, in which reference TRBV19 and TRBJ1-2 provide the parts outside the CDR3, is DGGITQSPKYLFRKEGQNVTLSCEQNLNHDAMYWYRQDPGQGLRLIYYSQIVNDFQKGDIAEGYSVSREKKESFPLTVTSAQKNPTAFYLCASSFGQGAGYTFGSGTRLTVV.

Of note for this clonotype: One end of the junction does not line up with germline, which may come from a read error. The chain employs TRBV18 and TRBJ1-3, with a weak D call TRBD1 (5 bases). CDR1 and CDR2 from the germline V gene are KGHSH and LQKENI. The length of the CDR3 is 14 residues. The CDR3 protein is CASSRQNSGNIIYF. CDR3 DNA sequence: TGTGCCAGCTCTCGACAGAACTCTGGAAACATCATATATTTT.

CDR3 protein: CAISANLGTGGMPQHF. CDR3 DNA: TGTGCCATCAGTGCGAATCTCGGGACAGGAGGGATGCCCCAGCATTTT. The chain uses TRBV10-3 and TRBJ1-5, with TRBD1 matching 8 bases. J lost 9 bases, V lost 4 bases, and 14 bases had no gene match. There are 16 residues in the CDR3. The V gene's germline CDR1 is ENHRY and CDR2 SYGVKD.